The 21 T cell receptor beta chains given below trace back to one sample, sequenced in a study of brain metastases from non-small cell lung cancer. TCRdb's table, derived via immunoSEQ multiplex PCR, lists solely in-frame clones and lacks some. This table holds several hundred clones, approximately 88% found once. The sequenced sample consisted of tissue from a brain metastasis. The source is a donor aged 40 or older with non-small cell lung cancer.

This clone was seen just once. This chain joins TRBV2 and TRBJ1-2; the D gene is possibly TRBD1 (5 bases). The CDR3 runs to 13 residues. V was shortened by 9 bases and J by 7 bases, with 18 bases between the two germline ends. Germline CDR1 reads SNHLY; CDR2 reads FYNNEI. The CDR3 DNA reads TGTGCCAGAGCTACCGGGACCCTAAGTGGCTACACCTTC. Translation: CARATGTLSGYTF.

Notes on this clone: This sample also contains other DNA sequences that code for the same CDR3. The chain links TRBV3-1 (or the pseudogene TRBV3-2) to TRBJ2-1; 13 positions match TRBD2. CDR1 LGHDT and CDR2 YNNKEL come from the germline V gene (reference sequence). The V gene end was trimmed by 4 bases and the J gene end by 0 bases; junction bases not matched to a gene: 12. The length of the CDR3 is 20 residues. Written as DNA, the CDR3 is TGTGCCAGCAGCCCAATACCTGGGACTAGCGGGACCAGCTCCTACAATGAGCAGTTCTTC. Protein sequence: CASSPIPGTSGTSSYNEQFF.

The CDR3 protein is CASSVTENTEAFF. CDR3 nucleotide sequence: TGTGCCAGTAGTGTGACTGAGAACACTGAAGCTTTCTTT. V gene TRBV19 combines with J gene TRBJ1-1; D is unclear. There are 13 residues in the CDR3. Trimming took 5 bases from V and 1 from J, leaving 8 bases between them. The V gene's germline CDR1 is LNHDA and CDR2 SQIVND (reference sequence).

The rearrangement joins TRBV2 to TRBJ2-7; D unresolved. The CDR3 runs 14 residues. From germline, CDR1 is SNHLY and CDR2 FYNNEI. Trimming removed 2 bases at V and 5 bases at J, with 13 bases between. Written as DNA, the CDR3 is TGTGCCAGCAGTGAACGGTCCGTCCAAAACGAGCAGTACTTC. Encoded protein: CASSERSVQNEQYF.

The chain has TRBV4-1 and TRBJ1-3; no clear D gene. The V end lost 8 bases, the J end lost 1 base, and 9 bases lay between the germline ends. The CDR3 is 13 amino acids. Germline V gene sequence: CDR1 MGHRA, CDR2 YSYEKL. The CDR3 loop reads CASGAGSGNTIYF. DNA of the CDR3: TGCGCCAGCGGCGCTGGGTCTGGAAACACCATATATTTT.

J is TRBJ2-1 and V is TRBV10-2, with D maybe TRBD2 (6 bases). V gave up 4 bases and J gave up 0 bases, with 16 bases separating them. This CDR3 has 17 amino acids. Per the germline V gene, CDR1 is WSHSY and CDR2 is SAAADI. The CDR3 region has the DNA TGCGCCAGCAGTGGGGGGGTAGCGACAAGCTCCTACAATGAGCAGTTCTTC. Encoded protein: CASSGGVATSSYNEQFF.

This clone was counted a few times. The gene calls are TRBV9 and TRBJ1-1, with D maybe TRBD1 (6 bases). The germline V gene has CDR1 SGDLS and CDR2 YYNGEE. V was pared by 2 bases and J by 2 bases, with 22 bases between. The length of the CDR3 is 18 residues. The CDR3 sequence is CASSVSGGGPGANTEAFF. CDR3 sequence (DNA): TGTGCCAGCAGCGTGTCCGGTGGGGGGCCGGGGGCTAACACTGAAGCTTTCTTT.

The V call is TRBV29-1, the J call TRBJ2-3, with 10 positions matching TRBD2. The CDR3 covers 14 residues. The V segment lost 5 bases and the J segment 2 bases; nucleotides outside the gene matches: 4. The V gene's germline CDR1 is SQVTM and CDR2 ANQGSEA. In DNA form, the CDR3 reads TGCAGCGTTAAAGCGGGAGGGACCACAGATACGCAGTATTTT. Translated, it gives CSVKAGGTTDTQYF.

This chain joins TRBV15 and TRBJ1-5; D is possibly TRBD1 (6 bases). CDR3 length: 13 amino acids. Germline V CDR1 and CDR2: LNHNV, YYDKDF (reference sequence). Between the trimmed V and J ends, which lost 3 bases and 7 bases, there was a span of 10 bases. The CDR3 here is CATSRGGDQPQHF. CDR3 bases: TGTGCCACCAGCAGGGGGGGCGACCAGCCCCAGCATTTT.

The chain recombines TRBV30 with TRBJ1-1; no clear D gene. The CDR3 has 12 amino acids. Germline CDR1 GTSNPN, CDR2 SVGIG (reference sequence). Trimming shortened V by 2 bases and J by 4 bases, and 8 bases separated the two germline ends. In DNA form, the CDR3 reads TGTGCCTGGAGTCGTCGGGGCACTGAAGCTTTCTTT. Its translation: CAWSRRGTEAFF.

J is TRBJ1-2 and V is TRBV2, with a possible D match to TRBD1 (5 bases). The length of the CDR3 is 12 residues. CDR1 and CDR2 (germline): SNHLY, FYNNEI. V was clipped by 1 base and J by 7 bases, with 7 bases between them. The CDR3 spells CASSEGGGGYTF. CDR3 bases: TGTGCCAGCAGTGAAGGGGGGGGTGGCTACACCTTC.

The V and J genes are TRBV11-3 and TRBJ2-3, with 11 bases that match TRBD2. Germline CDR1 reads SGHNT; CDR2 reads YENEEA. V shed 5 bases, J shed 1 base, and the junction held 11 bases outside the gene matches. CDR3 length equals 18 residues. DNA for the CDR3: TGTGCCAGCAGCGCCGAGGGTACTAGCGGGAGCGGCACAGATACGCAGTATTTT. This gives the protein CASSAEGTSGSGTDTQYF.

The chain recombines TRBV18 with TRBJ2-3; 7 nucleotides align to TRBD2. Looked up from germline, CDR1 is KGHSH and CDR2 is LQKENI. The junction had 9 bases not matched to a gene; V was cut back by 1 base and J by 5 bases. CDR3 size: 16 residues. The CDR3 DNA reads TGTGCCAGCTCACCACGGAGCGGGGCGCTCGTAGATACGCAGTATTTT. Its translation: CASSPRSGALVDTQYF. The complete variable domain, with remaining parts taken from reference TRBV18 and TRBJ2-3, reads NAGVMQNPRHLVRRRGQEARLRCSPMKGHSHVYWYRQLPEEGLKFMVYLQKENIIDESGMPKERFSAEFPKEGPSILRIQQVVRGDSAAYFCASSPRSGALVDTQYFGPGTRLTVL.

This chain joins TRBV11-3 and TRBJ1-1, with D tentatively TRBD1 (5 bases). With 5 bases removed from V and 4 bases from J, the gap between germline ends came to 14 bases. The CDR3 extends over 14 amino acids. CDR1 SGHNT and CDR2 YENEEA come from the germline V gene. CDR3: CASSPYGGSTEAFF. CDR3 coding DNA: TGTGCCAGCAGCCCATACGGGGGAAGCACTGAAGCTTTCTTT.

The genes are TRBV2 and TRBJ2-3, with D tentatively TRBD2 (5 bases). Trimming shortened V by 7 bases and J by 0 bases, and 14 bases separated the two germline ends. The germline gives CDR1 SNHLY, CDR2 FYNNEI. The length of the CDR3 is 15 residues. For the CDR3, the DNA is TGTGCCAGCAACCAGCTAGCAACTAGCACAGATACGCAGTATTTT. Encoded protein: CASNQLATSTDTQYF.

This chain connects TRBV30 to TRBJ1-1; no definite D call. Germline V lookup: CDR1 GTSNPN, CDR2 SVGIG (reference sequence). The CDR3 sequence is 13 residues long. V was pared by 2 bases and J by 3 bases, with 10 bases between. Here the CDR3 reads CAWSSDGDTEAFF. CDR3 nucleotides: TGTGCCTGGAGTTCAGACGGCGACACTGAAGCTTTCTTT.

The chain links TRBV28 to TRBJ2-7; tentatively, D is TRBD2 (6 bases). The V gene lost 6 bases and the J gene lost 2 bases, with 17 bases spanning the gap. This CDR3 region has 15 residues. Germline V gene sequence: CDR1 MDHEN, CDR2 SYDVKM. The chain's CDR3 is CASSTPGLLAYEQYF. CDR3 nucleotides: TGTGCCAGCAGCACCCCGGGACTGCTAGCCTACGAGCAGTACTTC.

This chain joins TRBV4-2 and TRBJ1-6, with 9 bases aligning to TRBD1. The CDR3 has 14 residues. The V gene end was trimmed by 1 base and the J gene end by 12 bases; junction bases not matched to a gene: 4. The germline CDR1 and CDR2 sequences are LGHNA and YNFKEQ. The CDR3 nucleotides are TGTGCCAGCAGCCAAGGGGACAGGGAACGACCCCTCCACTTT. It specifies CASSQGDRERPLHF.

The CDR3 spells CASSPNPKTGQLNQPQHF. CDR3 coding DNA: TGTGCCAGCAGCCCCAATCCCAAGACAGGACAGCTCAATCAGCCCCAGCATTTT. V usage is TRBV3-1 (or the pseudogene TRBV3-2) and J usage is TRBJ1-5, with a weak D call TRBD1 (6 bases). This CDR3 region has 18 residues. Trimming left V 4 bases short and J 3 bases short, with 22 bases between. Germline V lookup: CDR1 LGHDT, CDR2 YNNKEL (reference sequence).

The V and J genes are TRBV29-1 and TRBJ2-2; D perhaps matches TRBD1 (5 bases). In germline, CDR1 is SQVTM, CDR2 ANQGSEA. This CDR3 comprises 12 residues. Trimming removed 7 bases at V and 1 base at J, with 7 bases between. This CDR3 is CSARENTGELFF. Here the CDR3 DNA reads TGCAGCGCCAGGGAGAACACCGGGGAGCTGTTTTTT.

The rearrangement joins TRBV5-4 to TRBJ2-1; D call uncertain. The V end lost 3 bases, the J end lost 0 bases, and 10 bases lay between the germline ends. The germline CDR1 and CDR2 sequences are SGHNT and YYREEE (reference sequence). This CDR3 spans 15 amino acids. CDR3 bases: TGTGCCAGCAGCTCGGACCTTGACTCCTACAATGAGCAGTTCTTC. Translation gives CASSSDLDSYNEQFF.